Following are 13 T cell receptor beta chains from one sample sequenced in a study of blood T cell repertoires in COVID-19. Data came from immunoSEQ multiplex PCR; TCRdb stores just in-frame clones and leaves some out. The sample holds roughly 200,000 clones; about 84% are singletons and the top ten take 4.5% to 7%. Sample: PBMCs or T cells enriched from blood (not recorded which). These receptor sequences come from a man aged 35-49 years with acute COVID-19.

This chain joins TRBV5-1 and TRBJ2-3; the match to TRBD2 covers 12 bases. CDR1 and CDR2 (germline): SGHRS, YFSETQ. The CDR3 extends over 17 amino acids. J gave up 0 bases and V 4 bases, and 6 bases lay outside the gene matches. The CDR3 DNA sequence: TGCGCCAGCAGCGAGGCCCTAGCGGGGGGGAGCACAGATACGCAGTATTTT. As protein: CASSEALAGGSTDTQYF.

In this sample, this clone turned up once. This sequence joins TRBV5-1 and TRBJ2-5, with D tentatively TRBD2 (6 bases). Germline V lookup: CDR1 SGHRS, CDR2 YFSETQ. This CDR3 comprises 15 residues. Trimming removed 4 bases at V and 9 bases at J, with 22 bases between. Here the CDR3 reads CASSPQAGTEMAQYF. The CDR3 DNA reads as TGCGCCAGCAGCCCCCAAGCGGGCACAGAAATGGCCCAGTACTTC.

This chain connects TRBV24-1 to TRBJ1-2; 7 bases fit TRBD1. With V trimmed by 7 bases and J by 12 bases, 7 bases remained unmatched. CDR1 is KGHDR and CDR2 is SFDVKD in the germline V gene. The CDR3 contains 11 residues. The CDR3 bases are TGTGCCACCAGGTCGACAGGGAGGAACACCTTC. This translates into CATRSTGRNTF.

The chain employs TRBV30 and TRBJ2-5; D may be TRBD2 (5 bases). The CDR3 contains 12 residues. Germline-derived CDR1 and CDR2 are GTSNPN and SVGIG (reference sequence). Between the trimmed V and J ends, which lost 4 bases and 7 bases, there was a span of 13 bases. The CDR3 loop is CAWNRGIRTQYF. In nucleotides, the CDR3 is TGTGCCTGGAATCGGGGAATAAGGACCCAGTACTTC.

The chain joins TRBV28 to TRBJ2-7; 14 bases line up with TRBD2. Germline trimming cut 5 bases from V and 0 bases from J; bases unmatched to any gene: 3. CDR1 and CDR2 (germline): MDHEN, SYDVKM. The CDR3 consists of 16 residues. The CDR3 DNA follows: TGTGCCAGCAGTAGACTAGCGGGAGGGTCCTCCTACGAGCAGTACTTC. This sequence encodes CASSRLAGGSSYEQYF.

The J gene is TRBJ1-5, the V gene TRBV28; 9 bases line up with TRBD1. V shed 5 bases, J shed 5 bases, and the junction held 7 bases outside the gene matches. The CDR3 contains 15 residues. Germline V gene data show CDR1 as MDHEN and CDR2 as SYDVKM. CDR3 sequence reads: CASSGTGIQHQPQHF. In DNA form, the CDR3 reads TGTGCCAGCAGTGGGACAGGGATCCAGCATCAGCCCCAGCATTTT.

This clone came up a few times. V is TRBV7-2 and J is TRBJ1-6; possibly TRBD1 for D (5 bases). Between the trimmed V and J ends, which lost 6 bases and 8 bases, there was a span of 17 bases. Germline V lookup: CDR1 SGHTA, CDR2 FQGNSA. This CDR3 spans 15 amino acids. CDR3 region: CASSQGGLGDSPLHF. The CDR3 DNA reads as TGTGCCAGCAGTCAGGGAGGCCTAGGAGATTCACCCCTCCACTTT. The whole variable domain, remainder taken from reference TRBV7-2 and TRBJ1-6, is GAGVSQSPSNKVTEKGKDVELRCDPISGHTALYWYRQSLGQGLEFLIYFQGNSAPDKSGLPSDRFSAERTGGSVSTLTIQRTQQEDSAVYLCASSQGGLGDSPLHFGNGTRLTVT.

The chain couples TRBV7-6 to TRBJ2-4, with 12 positions matching TRBD2. The germline gives CDR1 SGHVS, CDR2 FNYEAQ. The CDR3 is 19 amino acids. J gave up 1 base and V 4 bases, and 11 bases lay outside the gene matches. The CDR3 reads CASSSASGRARIAKNIQYF. CDR3 DNA sequence: TGTGCCAGCAGCTCTGCTAGCGGGAGGGCCCGGATTGCCAAAAACATTCAGTACTTC.

This chain links TRBV5-4 with TRBJ2-7; 9 bases map to TRBD2. The CDR3 extends over 15 amino acids. Germline CDR1 is SGHNT and CDR2 is YYREEE (reference sequence). V trimming: 4 bases; J trimming: 2 bases; junction bases outside the gene matches: 7. CDR3 residues: CASSAGTSSTYEQYF. CDR3 bases: TGTGCCAGCAGCGCCGGGACTAGCTCCACCTACGAGCAGTACTTC. Using reference TRBV5-4 and TRBJ2-7 for the parts outside the CDR3, the full variable domain is ETGVTQSPTHLIKTRGQQVTLRCSSQSGHNTVSWYQQALGQGPQFIFQYYREEENGRGNFPPRFSGLQFPNYSSELNVNALELDDSALYLCASSAGTSSTYEQYFGPGTRLTVT.

This chain uses TRBV2 with TRBJ2-2; possibly TRBD1 for D (5 bases). CDR1 SNHLY and CDR2 FYNNEI come from the germline V gene. This CDR3 is 13 amino acids long. Deletions cut 5 bases from V and 1 base from J, with 5 bases between. CDR3 sequence reads: CASSTGNTGELFF. The CDR3 DNA sequence: TGTGCCAGCAGTACAGGGAACACCGGGGAGCTGTTTTTT.

The V gene is TRBV12-3 or TRBV12-4, the J gene TRBJ1-2, with D perhaps matching TRBD1 (5 bases). The length of the CDR3 is 13 residues. V was shortened by 8 bases and J by 2 bases, with 12 bases between the two germline ends. CDR3 coding DNA: TGTGCCAGCTCGGGGGTAACAAACTATGGCTACACCTTC. Residues: CASSGVTNYGYTF.

J is TRBJ2-7 and V is TRBV7-8, with 11 bases identical to TRBD1. Germline V gene sequence: CDR1 SGHVS, CDR2 FQNEAQ. The CDR3 totals 21 residues. The V and J ends lost 1 base and 0 bases, in that order; junction bases with no gene match: 17. The CDR3 sequence: CASSLVIGGMRDRGISYEQYF. The CDR3 region has the DNA TGTGCCAGCAGCTTAGTTATAGGGGGAATGCGGGACAGGGGGATCTCCTACGAGCAGTACTTC.

This clone was detected only once. This chain links TRBV2 with TRBJ1-1, with 7 bases that match TRBD1. Trimming removed 7 bases from V and 3 bases from J; junction bases left unmatched: 5. The CDR3 loop spans 13 amino acids. Looked up from germline, CDR1 is SNHLY and CDR2 is FYNNEI. This CDR3 is CASKITGDTEAFF. Here the CDR3 DNA reads TGTGCCAGCAAAATCACAGGGGACACTGAAGCTTTCTTT.